Here is one T cell receptor (beta chain) with its context. Trimming removed 3 bases at V and 0 bases at J, with 13 bases between. CDR1 is KGHDR, CDR2 SFDVKD, per germline. CDR3 length: 16 residues. As processed by the authors: From reference gene primer amplification, estimates of nucleated cell counts were derived. The method was immunoSEQ multiplex PCR; TCRdb's version includes in-frame clones alone and lacks a portion of them. For V, J and clone size, that table is used; D and trimming come from the DNA. Of around 260,000 clones listed, more than 75% are singletons. The data belong to a study of blood T cell repertoires in COVID-19. On the study more broadly: Spain, Italy and the United States supplied samples that represented acute and convalescent COVID-19. T cells, B-cell-depleted T cells, or PBMCs provided the cDNA or gDNA that served as material.

The chain carries TRBV24-1 and TRBJ1-2; weak D call: TRBD1 (5 bases). Input material: peripheral blood. The receptor comes from a woman aged 50 to 60 with acute or convalescent COVID-19. The CDR3 coding sequence is TGTGCCACCAGTGATCCCGGACAAAGAGCTAACTATGGCTACACCTTC. Residues: CATSDPGQRANYGYTF.